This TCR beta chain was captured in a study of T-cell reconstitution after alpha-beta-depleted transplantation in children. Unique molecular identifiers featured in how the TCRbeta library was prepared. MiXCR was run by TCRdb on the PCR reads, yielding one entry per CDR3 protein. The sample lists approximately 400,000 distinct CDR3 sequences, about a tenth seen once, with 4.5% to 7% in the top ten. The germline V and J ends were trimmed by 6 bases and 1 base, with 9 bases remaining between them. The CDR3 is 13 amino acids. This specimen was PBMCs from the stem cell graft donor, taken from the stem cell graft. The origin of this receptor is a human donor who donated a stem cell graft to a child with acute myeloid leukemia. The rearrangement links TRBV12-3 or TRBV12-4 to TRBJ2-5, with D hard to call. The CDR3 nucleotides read TGTGCCAGCAGACACAGATTCCAAGAGACCCAGTACTTC. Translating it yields CASRHRFQETQYF.